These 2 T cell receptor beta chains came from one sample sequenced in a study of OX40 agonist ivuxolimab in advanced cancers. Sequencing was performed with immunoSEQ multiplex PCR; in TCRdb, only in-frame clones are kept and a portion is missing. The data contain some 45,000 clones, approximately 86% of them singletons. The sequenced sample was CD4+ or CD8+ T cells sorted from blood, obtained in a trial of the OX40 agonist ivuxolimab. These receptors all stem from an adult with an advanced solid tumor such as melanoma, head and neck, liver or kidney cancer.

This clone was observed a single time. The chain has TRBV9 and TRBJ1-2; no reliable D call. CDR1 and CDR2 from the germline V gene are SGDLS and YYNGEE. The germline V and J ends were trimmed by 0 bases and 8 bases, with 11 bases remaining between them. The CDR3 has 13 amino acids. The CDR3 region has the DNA TGTGCCAGCAGCGTAGGGGGATGGTGGGGCTACACCTTC. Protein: CASSVGGWWGYTF.

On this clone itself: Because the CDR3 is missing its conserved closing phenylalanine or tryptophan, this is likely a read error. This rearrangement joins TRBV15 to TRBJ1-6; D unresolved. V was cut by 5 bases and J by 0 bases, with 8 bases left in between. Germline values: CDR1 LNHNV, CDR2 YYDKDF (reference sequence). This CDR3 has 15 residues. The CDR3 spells CATSATRSYNSPLHL. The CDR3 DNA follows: TGTGCCACCAGCGCCACCCGCTCCTATAATTCACCCCTCCACCTT.